Given below is one T cell receptor beta chain in context. The target antigen is unknown. The sample belongs to a study of CD8+CD57+ T cells in acquired aplastic anemia. Findings and caveats of the study: The study found no significant CD8+ Simpson's diversity difference between patients and controls. In common between the patients and the controls were approximately 28 CD8+ CDR3 sequences.

Patients included in sequencing had previously demonstrated CD8+CD57+ cell expansion by flow cytometry. No therapy had been given to the patients at the time of blood sampling. Trimming removed 7 bases from V and 2 bases from J, with 8 bases in between. The CDR3 runs 12 residues. Looked up from germline, CDR1 is SNHLY and CDR2 is FYNNEI. For CDR3 and TCR beta VDJ profiling, genomic DNA was the template used. TCRdb recomputed calls from the reads with MiXCR, one row per CDR3 protein. Of approximately 180,000 distinct CDR3 sequences in the sample, roughly 48% were seen once. The chain couples TRBV2 to TRBJ1-1; D might be TRBD1 (6 bases). What was sequenced was sorted CD4+, CD8+, or CD8+CD57+ T cells (not recorded which) from PBMCs. This clonotype originated in a human donor with aplastic anemia. The CDR3 bases are TGTGCCAGCAACAGGGAAAACACTGAAGCTTTCTTT. Its protein product is CASNRENTEAFF. The variable domain in full, with the rest retrieved from reference TRBV2 and TRBJ1-1, is EPEVTQTPSHQVTQMGQEVILRCVPISNHLYFYWYRQILGQKVEFLVSFYNNEISEKSEIFDDQFSVERPDGSNFTLKIRSTKLEDSAMYFCASNRENTEAFFGQGTRLTVV.